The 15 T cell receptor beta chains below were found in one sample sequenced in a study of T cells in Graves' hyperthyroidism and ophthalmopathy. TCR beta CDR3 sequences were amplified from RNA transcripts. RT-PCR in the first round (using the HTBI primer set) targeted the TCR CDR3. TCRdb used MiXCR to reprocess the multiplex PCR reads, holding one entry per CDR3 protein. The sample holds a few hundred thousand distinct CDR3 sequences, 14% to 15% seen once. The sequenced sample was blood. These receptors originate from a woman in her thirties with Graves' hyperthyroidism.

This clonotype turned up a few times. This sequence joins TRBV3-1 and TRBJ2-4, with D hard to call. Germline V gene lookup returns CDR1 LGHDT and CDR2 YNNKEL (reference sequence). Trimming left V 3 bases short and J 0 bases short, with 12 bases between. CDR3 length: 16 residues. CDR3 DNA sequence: TGTGCCAGCAGCCAGGATACAAGACTAGCCAAAAACATTCAGTACTTC. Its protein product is CASSQDTRLAKNIQYF. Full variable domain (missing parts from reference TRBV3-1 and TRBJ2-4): DTAVSQTPKYLVTQMGNDKSIKCEQNLGHDTMYWYKQDSKKFLKIMFSYNNKELIINETVPNRFSPKSPDKAHLNLHINSLELGDSAVYFCASSQDTRLAKNIQYFGAGTRLSVL.

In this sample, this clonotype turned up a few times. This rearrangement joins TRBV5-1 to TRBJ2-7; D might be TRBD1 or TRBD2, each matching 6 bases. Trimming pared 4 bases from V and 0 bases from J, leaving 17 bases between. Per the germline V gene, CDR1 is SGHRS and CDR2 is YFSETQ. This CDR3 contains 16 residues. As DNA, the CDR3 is TGCGCCAGCAGCCCCCCGGGGGCCCAGAGCTCCTACGAGCAGTACTTC. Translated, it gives CASSPPGAQSSYEQYF.

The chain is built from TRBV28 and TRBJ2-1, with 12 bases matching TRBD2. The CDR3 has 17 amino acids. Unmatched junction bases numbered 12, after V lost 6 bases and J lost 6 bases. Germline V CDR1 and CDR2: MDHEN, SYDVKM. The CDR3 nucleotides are TGTGCCAGCAGAGAAAAAACCGGACTAGCGGGATCCAATGAGCAGTTCTTC. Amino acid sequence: CASREKTGLAGSNEQFF.

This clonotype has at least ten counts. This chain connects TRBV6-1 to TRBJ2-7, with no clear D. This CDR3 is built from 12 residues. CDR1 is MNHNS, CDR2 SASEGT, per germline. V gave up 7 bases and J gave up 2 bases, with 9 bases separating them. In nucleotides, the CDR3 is TGTGCCAGCAAAGGACCCACCTACGAGCAGTACTTC. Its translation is CASKGPTYEQYF.

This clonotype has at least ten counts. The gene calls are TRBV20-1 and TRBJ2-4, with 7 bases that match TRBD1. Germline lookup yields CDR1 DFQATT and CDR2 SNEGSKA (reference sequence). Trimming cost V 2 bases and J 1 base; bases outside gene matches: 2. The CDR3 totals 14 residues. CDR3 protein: CSARQGQAKNIQYF. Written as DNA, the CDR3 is TGCAGTGCTAGACAGGGACAGGCCAAAAACATTCAGTACTTC.

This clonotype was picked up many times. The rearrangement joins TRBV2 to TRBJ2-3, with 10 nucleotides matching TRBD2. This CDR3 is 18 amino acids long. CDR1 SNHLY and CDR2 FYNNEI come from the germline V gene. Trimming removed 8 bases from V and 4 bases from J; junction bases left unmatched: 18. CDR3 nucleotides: TGTGCCAGCCGGAGGGCTAGCGGGAGAGCTATCGGCGCAGATACGCAGTATTTT. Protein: CASRRASGRAIGADTQYF.

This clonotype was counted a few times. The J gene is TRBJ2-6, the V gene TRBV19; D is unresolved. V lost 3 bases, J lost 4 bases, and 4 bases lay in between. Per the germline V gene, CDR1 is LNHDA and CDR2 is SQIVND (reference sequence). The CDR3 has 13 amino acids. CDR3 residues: CASSITGANVLTF. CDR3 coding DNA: TGTGCCAGTAGTATCACCGGGGCCAACGTCCTGACTTTC.

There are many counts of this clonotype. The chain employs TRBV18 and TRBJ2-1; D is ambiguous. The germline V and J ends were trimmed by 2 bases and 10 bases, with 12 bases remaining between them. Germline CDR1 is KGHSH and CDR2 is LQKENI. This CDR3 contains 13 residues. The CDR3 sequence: CASSPILSGEQFF. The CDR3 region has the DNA TGTGCCAGCTCACCAATTTTGTCAGGAGAGCAGTTCTTC. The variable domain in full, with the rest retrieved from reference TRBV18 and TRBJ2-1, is NAGVMQNPRHLVRRRGQEARLRCSPMKGHSHVYWYRQLPEEGLKFMVYLQKENIIDESGMPKERFSAEFPKEGPSILRIQQVVRGDSAAYFCASSPILSGEQFFGPGTRLTVL.

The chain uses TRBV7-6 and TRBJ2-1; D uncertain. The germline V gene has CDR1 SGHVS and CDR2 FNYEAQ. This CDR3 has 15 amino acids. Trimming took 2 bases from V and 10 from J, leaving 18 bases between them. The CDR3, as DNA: TGTGCCAGCAGCTTAATTAATTTCCCCAATGAGGAGCAGTTCTTC. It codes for CASSLINFPNEEQFF.

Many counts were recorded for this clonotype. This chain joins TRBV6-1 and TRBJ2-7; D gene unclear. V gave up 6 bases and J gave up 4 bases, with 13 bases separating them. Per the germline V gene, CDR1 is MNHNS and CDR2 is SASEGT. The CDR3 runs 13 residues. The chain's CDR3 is CASSPSVMYEQYF. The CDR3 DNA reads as TGTGCCAGCAGCCCAAGCGTTATGTACGAGCAGTACTTC.

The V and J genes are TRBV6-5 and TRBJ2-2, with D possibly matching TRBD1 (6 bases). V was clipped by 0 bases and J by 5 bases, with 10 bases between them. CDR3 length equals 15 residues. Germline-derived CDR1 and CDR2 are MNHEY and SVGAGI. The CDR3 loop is CASSYSRGITGELFF. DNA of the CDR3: TGTGCCAGCAGTTACTCGAGGGGGATAACCGGGGAGCTGTTTTTT.

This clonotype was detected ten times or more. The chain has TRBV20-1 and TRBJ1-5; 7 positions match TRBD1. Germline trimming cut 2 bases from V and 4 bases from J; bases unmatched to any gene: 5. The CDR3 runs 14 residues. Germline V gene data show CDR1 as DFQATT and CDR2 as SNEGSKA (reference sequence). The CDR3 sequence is CSARNDRANQPQHF. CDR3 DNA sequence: TGCAGTGCTAGAAACGACAGGGCTAATCAGCCCCAGCATTTT.

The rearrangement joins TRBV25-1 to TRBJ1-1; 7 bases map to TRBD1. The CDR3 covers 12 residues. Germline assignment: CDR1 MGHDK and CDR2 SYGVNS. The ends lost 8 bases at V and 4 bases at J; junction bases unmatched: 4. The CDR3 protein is CASRTGGTEAFF. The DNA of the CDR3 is TGTGCCAGCCGGACAGGCGGCACTGAAGCTTTCTTT.

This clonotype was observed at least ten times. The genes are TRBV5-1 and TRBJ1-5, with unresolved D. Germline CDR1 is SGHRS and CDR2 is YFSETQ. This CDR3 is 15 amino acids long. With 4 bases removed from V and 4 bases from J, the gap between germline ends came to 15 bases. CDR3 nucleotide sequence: TGCGCCAGCAGCCGGAATGGTGACGGTAATCAGCCCCAGCATTTT. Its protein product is CASSRNGDGNQPQHF.

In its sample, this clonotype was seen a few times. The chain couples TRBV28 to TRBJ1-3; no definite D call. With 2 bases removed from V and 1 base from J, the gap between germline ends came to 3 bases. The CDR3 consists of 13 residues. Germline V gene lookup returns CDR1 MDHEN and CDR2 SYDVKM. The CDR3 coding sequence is TGTGCCAGCAGTTTAGAGTCTGGAAACACCATATATTTT. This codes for CASSLESGNTIYF.